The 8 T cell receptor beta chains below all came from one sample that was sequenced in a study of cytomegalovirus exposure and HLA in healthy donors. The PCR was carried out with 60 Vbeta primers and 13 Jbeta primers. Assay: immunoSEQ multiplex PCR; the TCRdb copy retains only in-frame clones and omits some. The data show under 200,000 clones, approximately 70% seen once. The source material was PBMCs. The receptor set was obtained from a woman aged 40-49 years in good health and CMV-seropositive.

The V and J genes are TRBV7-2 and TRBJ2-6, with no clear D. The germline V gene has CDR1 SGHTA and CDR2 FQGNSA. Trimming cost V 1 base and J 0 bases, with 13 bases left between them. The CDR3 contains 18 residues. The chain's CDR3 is CASSLVARPSSGANVLTF. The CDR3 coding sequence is TGTGCCAGCAGCTTAGTGGCCAGGCCCAGCTCTGGGGCCAACGTCCTGACTTTC.

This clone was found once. The CDR3 DNA sequence: TGCGCCAGCAGACCGGACAGGGGAGCGGAGACCCAGTACTTC. This gives the protein CASRPDRGAETQYF. This chain uses TRBV4-1 with TRBJ2-5; 9 positions match TRBD1. Germline CDR1 reads MGHRA; CDR2 reads YSYEKL. Unmatched junction bases numbered 7, after V lost 6 bases and J lost 5 bases. The CDR3 contains 14 residues.

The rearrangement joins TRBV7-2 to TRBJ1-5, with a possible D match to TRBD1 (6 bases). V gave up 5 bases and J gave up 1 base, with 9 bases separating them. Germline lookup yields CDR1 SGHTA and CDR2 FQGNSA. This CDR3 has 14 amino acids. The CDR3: CASSLGTSNQPQHF. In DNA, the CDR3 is TGTGCCAGCAGCCTCGGGACAAGCAATCAGCCCCAGCATTTT.

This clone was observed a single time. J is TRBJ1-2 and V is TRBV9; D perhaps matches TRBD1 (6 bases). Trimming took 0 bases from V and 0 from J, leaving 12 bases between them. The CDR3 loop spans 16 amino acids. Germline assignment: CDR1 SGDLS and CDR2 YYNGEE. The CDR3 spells CASSVGVGASNYGYTF. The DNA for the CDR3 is TGTGCCAGCAGCGTAGGGGTGGGGGCGTCTAACTATGGCTACACCTTC.

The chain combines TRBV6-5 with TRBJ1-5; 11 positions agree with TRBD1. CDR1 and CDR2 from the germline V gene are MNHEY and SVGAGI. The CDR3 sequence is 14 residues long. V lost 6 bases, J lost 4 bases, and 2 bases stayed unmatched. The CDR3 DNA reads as TGTGCCAGCAGGGACAGGGGGCCTAATCAGCCCCAGCATTTT. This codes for CASRDRGPNQPQHF.

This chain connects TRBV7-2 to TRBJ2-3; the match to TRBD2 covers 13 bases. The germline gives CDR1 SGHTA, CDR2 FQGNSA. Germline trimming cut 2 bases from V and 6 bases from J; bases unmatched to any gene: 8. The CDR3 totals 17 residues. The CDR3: CASSLTSGGATLDTQYF. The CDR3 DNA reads TGTGCCAGCAGCTTAACTAGCGGGGGGGCTACGTTGGATACGCAGTATTTT. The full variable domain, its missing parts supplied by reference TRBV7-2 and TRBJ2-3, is GAGVSQSPSNKVTEKGKDVELRCDPISGHTALYWYRQSLGQGLEFLIYFQGNSAPDKSGLPSDRFSAERTGGSVSTLTIQRTQQEDSAVYLCASSLTSGGATLDTQYFGPGTRLTVL.

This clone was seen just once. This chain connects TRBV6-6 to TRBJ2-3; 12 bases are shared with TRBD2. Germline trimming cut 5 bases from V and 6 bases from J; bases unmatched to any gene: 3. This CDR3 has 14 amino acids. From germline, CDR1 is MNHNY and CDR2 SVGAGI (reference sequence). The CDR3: CASSRLAGADTQYF. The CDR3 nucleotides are TGTGCCAGCAGTCGACTAGCGGGGGCGGATACGCAGTATTTT.

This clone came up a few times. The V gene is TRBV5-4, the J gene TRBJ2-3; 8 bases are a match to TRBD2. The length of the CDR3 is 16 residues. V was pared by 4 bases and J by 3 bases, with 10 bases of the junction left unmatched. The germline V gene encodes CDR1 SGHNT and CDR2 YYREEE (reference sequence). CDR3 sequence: CASSPISGSRTDTQYF. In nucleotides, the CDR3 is TGTGCCAGCAGCCCCATCAGCGGGAGCAGGACAGATACGCAGTATTTT.